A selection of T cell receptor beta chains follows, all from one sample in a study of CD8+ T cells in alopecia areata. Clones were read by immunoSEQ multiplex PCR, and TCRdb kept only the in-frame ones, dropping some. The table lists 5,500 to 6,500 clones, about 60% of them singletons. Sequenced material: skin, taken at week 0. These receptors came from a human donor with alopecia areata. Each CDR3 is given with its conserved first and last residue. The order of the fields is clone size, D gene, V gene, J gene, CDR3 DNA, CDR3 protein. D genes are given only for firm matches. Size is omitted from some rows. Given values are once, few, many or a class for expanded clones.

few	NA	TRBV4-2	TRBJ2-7	TGTGCCAGCAGCCAAGTCCTGGTCGCGGGGCCGGGGTACGAGCAGTACTTC	CASSQVLVAGPGYEQYF
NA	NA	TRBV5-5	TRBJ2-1	TGTGCCAGCAGCTTGTCGGGGGTCAAGACGGATGAGCAGTTCTTC	CASSLSGVKTDEQFF
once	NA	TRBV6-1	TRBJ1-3	TGTGCCAGCAGTTCGGCTGGAAACACCATATATTTT	CASSSAGNTIYF
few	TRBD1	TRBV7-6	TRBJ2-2	TGTGCCAGCAGCCCAGGGGGTTTGGACAGGGTGAACACCGGGGAGCTGTTTTTT	CASSPGGLDRVNTGELFF
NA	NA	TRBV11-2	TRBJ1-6	TGTGCCAGCAGCTTAGTGTCCCGGTATAATTCACCCCTCCACTTT	CASSLVSRYNSPLHF
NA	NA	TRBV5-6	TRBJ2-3	TGTGCCAGCAGCTCGGGCCCAGGATACTCGGGAGCAGATACGCAGTATTTT	CASSSGPGYSGADTQYF
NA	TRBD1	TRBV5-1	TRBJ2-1	TGCACCAGCAGAAGGGGGCCCCAAGCACGGGACCCCCTTTACAATGAGCAGTTCTTC	CTSRRGPQARDPLYNEQFF
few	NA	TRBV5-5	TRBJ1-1	TGTGCCAGCAGCTCTAACAGGGTGGGCACTGAAGCTTTCTTT	CASSSNRVGTEAFF
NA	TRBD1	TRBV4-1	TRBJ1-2	TGTGCCAGCAGTCCAACAGGGGGGAGAGATGGCTACACCTTC	CASSPTGGRDGYTF
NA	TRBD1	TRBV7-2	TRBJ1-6	TGTGCCAGCAGCTTAGTGACAGGGGGCTCCTATAATTCACCCCTCCACTTT	CASSLVTGGSYNSPLHF
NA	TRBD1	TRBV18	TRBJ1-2	TGTGCCAGCTCACCAGCGGACAGGGGGCTCGTCTATGGCTACACCTTC	CASSPADRGLVYGYTF
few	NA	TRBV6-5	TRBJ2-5	TGTGCCAGCAGTTACTCCGGCGTCGGTGAGACCCAGTACTTC	CASSYSGVGETQYF
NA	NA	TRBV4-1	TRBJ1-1	TGCGCCAGCAGCCGAGTAGACATGGGGCTCTTGGACTCTGAAGCTTTCTTT	CASSRVDMGLLDSEAFF
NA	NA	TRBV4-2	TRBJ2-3	TGTGCCAGCAGCCAGCCGGGGGGCGACTCCGATACGCAGTATTTT	CASSQPGGDSDTQYF
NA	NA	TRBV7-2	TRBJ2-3	TGTGCCAGCAGACTAGTCGGAGGGGTTACGCAGTATTTT	CASRLVGGVTQYF
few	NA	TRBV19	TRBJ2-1	TGTGCCAGTAGTATAGAGGCTAGTTCCTACAATGAGCAGTTCTTC	CASSIEASSYNEQFF
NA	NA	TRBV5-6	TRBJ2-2	TGTGCCAGCAGCTCCCCTCTGGGGGCCGGGGAGCTGTTTTTT	CASSSPLGAGELFF
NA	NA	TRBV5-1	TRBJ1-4	TGCGCCAGCAGCTCATCTAAGCAGGGTGAAAAACTGTTTTTT	CASSSSKQGEKLFF
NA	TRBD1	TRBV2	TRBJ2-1	TGTGCCAGCAGGTATCTTGGACAGGGGATGCAAGGATCCTACAATGAGCAGTTCTTC	CASRYLGQGMQGSYNEQFF
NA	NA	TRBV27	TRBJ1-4	TGTGCCACCTCGACTAATGAAAAACTGTTTTTT	CATSTNEKLFF
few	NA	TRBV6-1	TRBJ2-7	TGTGCCAGCAACTCCCCCCCCGGTCCCTACGAGCAGTACTTC	CASNSPPGPYEQYF
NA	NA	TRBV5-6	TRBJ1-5	TGTGCCAGCAACTTGGGGAATCAGCCCCAGCATTTT	CASNLGNQPQHF
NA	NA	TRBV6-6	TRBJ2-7	TGTGCCAGCAGAGATCGTGCTAGCCCAAACTCCTACGAGCAGTACTTC	CASRDRASPNSYEQYF
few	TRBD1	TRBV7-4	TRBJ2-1	TGTGCCAGCAGCTTACAACGGACAGGGGTCAATGAGCAGTTCTTC	CASSLQRTGVNEQFF
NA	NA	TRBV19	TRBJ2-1	TGTGCCAGTAGTCCCAATGGGGGGCCGGGATATGAGCAGTTCTTC	CASSPNGGPGYEQFF
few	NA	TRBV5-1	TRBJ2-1	TGCGCCAGCAGCTTGAGGACGATATCCTACAATGAGCAGTTCTTC	CASSLRTISYNEQFF
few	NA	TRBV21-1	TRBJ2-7	TGTGCCAACCCATCTAAGGGACAGGGCCCCAGCTACGAGCAGTACTTC	CANPSKGQGPSYEQYF
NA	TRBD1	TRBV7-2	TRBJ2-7	TGTGCCAGCAGCTTAAACCGGGACAGTTTAAAGTACGAGCAGTACTTC	CASSLNRDSLKYEQYF
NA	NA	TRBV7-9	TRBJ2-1	TGTGCCACCTCATTATCGAGCGGGGAGCAGTTCTTC	CATSLSSGEQFF
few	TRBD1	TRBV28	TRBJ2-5	TGTGCCAGCAGTAAACAGGGGGCGCGAGAGACCCAGTACTTC	CASSKQGARETQYF
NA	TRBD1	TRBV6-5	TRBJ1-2	TGTGCCAGCAAAGACAGACAGGGATCCACCTATGGCTACACCTTC	CASKDRQGSTYGYTF
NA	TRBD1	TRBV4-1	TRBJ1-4	TGCGCCAGCAGCCAAGACGCGGGACAGAACCCTAATGAAAAACTGTTTTTT	CASSQDAGQNPNEKLFF
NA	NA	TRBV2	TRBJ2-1	TGTGCCAGCAAAGAGGACTACACCCTATTCTTTTTCTTC	CASKEDYTLFFFF
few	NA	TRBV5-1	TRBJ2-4	TGCGCCAGCAGCTTGGGAGGACTAGCCAAAAACATTCAGTACTTC	CASSLGGLAKNIQYF
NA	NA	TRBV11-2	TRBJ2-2	TGTGCCAGCAGCCCCTTCTCCGGGACTTTCACCGGGGAGCTGTTTTTT	CASSPFSGTFTGELFF
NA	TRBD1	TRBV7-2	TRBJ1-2	TGTGCCAGCAGCCATACGAGGGGACAGTTGAACTATGGCTACACCTTC	CASSHTRGQLNYGYTF
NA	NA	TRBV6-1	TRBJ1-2	TGTGCCAGCAGTGAGGTGGCGGGATATGCCGAAACCTATGGCTACACCTTC	CASSEVAGYAETYGYTF
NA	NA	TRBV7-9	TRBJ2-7	TGTGCCTCGGGACCCTTATACGAGCAGTACTTC	CASGPLYEQYF
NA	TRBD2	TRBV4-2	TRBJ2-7	TGTGCCAGCGGAACCGGGACTAACTACGAGCAGTACTTC	CASGTGTNYEQYF
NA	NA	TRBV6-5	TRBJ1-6	TGTGCCCTCAGCCAGGAGGGACAAACTAATTCACCCCTCCACTTT	CALSQEGQTNSPLHF
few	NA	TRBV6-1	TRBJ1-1	TGTGCCAGCAGGGACACAGGGTCACGACGGTATGCTTTCTTT	CASRDTGSRRYAFF
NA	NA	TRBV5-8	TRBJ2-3	TGTGCCAGCAGCTTGGGGGCCCGGGATACGCAGTATTTT	CASSLGARDTQYF